The rows below give T cell receptor beta chains drawn from one sample of a study of spatial heterogeneity in lung cancer. In TCRdb, the 5' RACE reads were re-called with MiXCR into one record per CDR3 protein. The repertoire holds about 47,000 distinct CDR3 sequences, with roughly 7.4% as singletons. The sequenced sample was PBMCs, obtained at follow-up. These receptors were collected from a female donor with early-stage non-small cell lung cancer. The CDR3 runs from the conserved cysteine through the conserved F or W. The size field is filled for only some rows; it gives once, few, many or a size class.

J	size	V	CDR3
TRBJ1-1	many	TRBV20-1	CSAPGDPSRGMNTEAFF
TRBJ1-3	few	TRBV5-1	CASSSPEQGFTGNTIYF
TRBJ1-1	many	TRBV7-8	CASEHNQAGNTEAFF
TRBJ1-2	many	TRBV7-2	CASSTTGFPNYGYTF
TRBJ1-1	many	TRBV29-1	CSVNPGNSNTEAFF
TRBJ2-2	many	TRBV6-5	CASSWDGSNTGELFF
TRBJ2-2	many	TRBV15	CATSTRGMGTGELFF
TRBJ2-4	many	TRBV29-1	CSVAQGQGVAKNIQYF
TRBJ2-3	many	TRBV24-1	CATSPTGQKDTQYF
TRBJ1-1	NA	TRBV4-3	CASSQGLTWGTEAFF
TRBJ2-5	few	TRBV18	CASSPVQSEETQYF
TRBJ1-4	many	TRBV20-1	CSAYGGGEEKLFF
TRBJ1-4	many	TRBV5-1	CASSLEGSGEKLFF
TRBJ1-1	many	TRBV7-8	CASSSRFGVGNTEAFF
TRBJ1-6	few	TRBV5-1	CASSQGQGPSPLHF
TRBJ1-5	many	TRBV7-2	CASSLEYNSNQPQHF
TRBJ1-1	many	TRBV20-1	CSAREKTANTEAFF
TRBJ2-1	few	TRBV7-2	CASSSGLGNEQFF
TRBJ1-2	NA	TRBV11-2	CASSLAPTGANYGYTF
TRBJ2-1	few	TRBV7-9	CASSLAGTRLNEQFF
TRBJ1-1	many	TRBV5-1	CASSSRQGATGGEAFF
TRBJ2-5	NA	TRBV6-5	CASSNSLNRQEAQYF
TRBJ2-2	few	TRBV3-1	CASSQLDPTGELFF
TRBJ1-6	NA	TRBV18	CASSPPRGWLSNSPLHF
TRBJ1-3	many	TRBV7-9	CASSSLVAGNTIYF
TRBJ1-1	few	TRBV7-2	CASSSRMNTEAFF
TRBJ2-1	many	TRBV5-1	CASSLQGGGYNEQFF
TRBJ2-1	many	TRBV29-1	CSVERDRGVEQFF
TRBJ1-5	many	TRBV4-1	CASSQGVDRPNQPQHF
TRBJ1-2	many	TRBV14	CASSPSGRIPYGYTF
TRBJ1-1	NA	TRBV27	CASSPLDKGRGAFF
TRBJ2-7	many	TRBV27	CASSLDRAYEQYF
TRBJ1-1	many	TRBV6-6	CASSYRGGAKNTEAFF
TRBJ2-7	many	TRBV7-2	CASSLNSHSAYEQYF
TRBJ1-5	few	TRBV12-3/TRBV12-4	CASSLGQNSNQPQHF
TRBJ1-4	many	TRBV10-3	CAISEAGSGEKLFF
TRBJ2-7	NA	TRBV20-1	CSAPRAGTYEQYF
TRBJ2-5	NA	TRBV29-1	CSVGTGSETQYF
TRBJ2-7	NA	TRBV3-1	CASSPLGGSSYEQYF
TRBJ2-5	many	TRBV25-1	CASSDPWTGVETQYF
TRBJ2-1	many	TRBV11-3	CASSLEKAEQFF
TRBJ1-3	many	TRBV5-1	CASSSDTFSGNTIYF